The source of this TCR beta chain is a study of cytomegalovirus exposure and HLA in healthy donors. Notes on the study in general: A few V segments could not be told apart, such as TRBV6-2 and TRBV6-3, and were left out.

With 60 Vbeta and 13 Jbeta primers, the PCR was carried out. TCRdb keeps only in-frame clones here, not all; method: immunoSEQ multiplex PCR. The table shows some 110,000 clones, with more than 65% occurring only once. The CDR3 is made up of 14 amino acids. V trimming: 9 bases; J trimming: 2 bases; junction bases outside the gene matches: 9. CDR1 SNHLY and CDR2 FYNNEI come from the germline V gene. Details on this clone: Antigen specificity is unknown.

Sequencing input: PBMCs. This TCR came from a middle-aged woman in good health and CMV-seropositive. This rearrangement joins TRBV2 to TRBJ1-1; the match to TRBD1 covers 7 bases. The CDR3 here is CARQEGGVNTEAFF. As DNA, the CDR3 is TGTGCCAGACAGGAAGGGGGCGTAAACACTGAAGCTTTCTTT.